This record concerns one TCR beta chain sequence. This sample was taken from a study of blood T cell repertoires in COVID-19. The wider study: There were acute and convalescent COVID-19 samples, and they came from the United States, Italy and Spain.

Germline-derived CDR1 and CDR2 are KGHDR and SFDVKD. CDR3 length equals 17 residues. The V gene end was trimmed by 5 bases and the J gene end by 6 bases; junction bases not matched to a gene: 11. Sequencing used immunoSEQ multiplex PCR; TCRdb keeps in-frame clones, though not all of them. The sample holds more than 150,000 clones, 60% to 85% seen once. Source material: peripheral blood. This sequence originates from a man aged 55-75 years with active or convalescent COVID-19. This chain uses TRBV24-1 with TRBJ1-6; 8 bases align to TRBD1. CDR3 sequence reads: CATSVPIPTGVNSPLHF. The CDR3 DNA reads as TGTGCCACCAGTGTTCCTATTCCGACAGGGGTTAATTCACCCCTCCACTTT.